The rows below give T cell receptor beta chains drawn from one sample of a study of T cell responses to AZD1222 COVID-19 vaccine. The repertoire was sequenced with immunoSEQ multiplex PCR; TCRdb's copy has only in-frame clones and lacks some. This sample has about 180,000 clones, with approximately 94% found just once. Sequenced material: peripheral blood, taken 28 days after the second AZD1222 dose. These receptor sequences come from an adult who received the AZD1222 COVID-19 vaccine. The CDR3 runs from the conserved cysteine through the conserved F or W. The order of the fields is CDR3 DNA, CDR3 protein, D gene, clone size, V gene, J gene. The D gene is left open where the match is weak. Size values are once, few and many counts, or a class for expanded clones, and some rows have none.

CDR3 DNA: TGTGCCAGTAGCCCCGGGACTAGCGGGTTCGAGCAGTACTTC; CDR3 protein: CASSPGTSGFEQYF; D gene: TRBD2; clone size: once; V gene: TRBV19; J gene: TRBJ2-7
CDR3 DNA: TGTGCCATCAGGCCGGGGCGGGGGAATCAGCCCCAGCATTTT; CDR3 protein: CAIRPGRGNQPQHF; D gene: .; clone size: .; V gene: TRBV10-3; J gene: TRBJ1-5
CDR3 DNA: TGTGCCAGCTCTGGATACACCGGGGAGCTGTTTTTT; CDR3 protein: CASSGYTGELFF; D gene: .; clone size: .; V gene: TRBV25-1; J gene: TRBJ2-2
CDR3 DNA: TGTGCCAGCAGCGTAGAGGTAGGAAGACCAGATACGCAGTATTTT; CDR3 protein: CASSVEVGRPDTQYF; D gene: .; clone size: .; V gene: TRBV9; J gene: TRBJ2-3
CDR3 DNA: TGTGCCAGCAGTGGAAGAGGGCCCAGTGAGCAGTTCTTC; CDR3 protein: CASSGRGPSEQFF; D gene: .; clone size: .; V gene: TRBV27; J gene: TRBJ2-1
CDR3 DNA: TGTGCCAGCAGTGTCGGGGACAGGGGGCCCTACACCTTC; CDR3 protein: CASSVGDRGPYTF; D gene: TRBD1; clone size: .; V gene: TRBV28; J gene: TRBJ1-2
CDR3 DNA: TGTGCCAGCAGCGTAGTCCAAGGGGGGCGTGGGACTGAAGCTTTCTTT; CDR3 protein: CASSVVQGGRGTEAFF; D gene: .; clone size: .; V gene: TRBV9; J gene: TRBJ1-1
CDR3 DNA: TGCGCCAGCAGCTTGGGACTAGCTGCCGGGGAGCTGTTTTTT; CDR3 protein: CASSLGLAAGELFF; D gene: TRBD2; clone size: .; V gene: TRBV5-1; J gene: TRBJ2-2
CDR3 DNA: TGTGCCAGCACCGAACAGGGTGGTTCATACGAGCAGTACTTC; CDR3 protein: CASTEQGGSYEQYF; D gene: .; clone size: .; V gene: TRBV6-5; J gene: TRBJ2-7
CDR3 DNA: TGCGCCAGCACCCAGGGGAACACCGGGGAGCTGTTTTTT; CDR3 protein: CASTQGNTGELFF; D gene: .; clone size: .; V gene: TRBV5-1; J gene: TRBJ2-2
CDR3 DNA: TGCAGCGTTGTAGTTGGGAACACTGAAGCTTTCTTT; CDR3 protein: CSVVVGNTEAFF; D gene: .; clone size: .; V gene: TRBV29-1; J gene: TRBJ1-1
CDR3 DNA: TGTGCCAGCAGCTTAGGTGGGTTTGCTGAAGCTTTCTTT; CDR3 protein: CASSLGGFAEAFF; D gene: .; clone size: few; V gene: TRBV7-9; J gene: TRBJ1-1
CDR3 DNA: TGTGCCAGCAGCTGGACTAACACCGGGGAGCTGTTTTTT; CDR3 protein: CASSWTNTGELFF; D gene: .; clone size: .; V gene: TRBV5-4; J gene: TRBJ2-2
CDR3 DNA: TGTGCCAGCAGCTTGGGGCAGGGGATTAGGGGTGGCTACACCTTC; CDR3 protein: CASSLGQGIRGGYTF; D gene: .; clone size: .; V gene: TRBV5-4; J gene: TRBJ1-2
CDR3 DNA: TGTGCCAGCAGCCAAGCGGACAGGGCGGGCGCTGAAGCTTTCTTT; CDR3 protein: CASSQADRAGAEAFF; D gene: TRBD1; clone size: .; V gene: TRBV3-1/TRBV3-2; J gene: TRBJ1-1
CDR3 DNA: TGCGCCAGCAGCTTGGTCCTTTCGGGACAGCGACTGACCCTGAACACCGGGGAGCTGTTTTTT; CDR3 protein: CASSLVLSGQRLTLNTGELFF; D gene: TRBD1; clone size: .; V gene: TRBV5-1; J gene: TRBJ2-2
CDR3 DNA: TGTGCCAGCAGCTCTAGGGGGACTTCTGGGGAAAAACTGTTTTTT; CDR3 protein: CASSSRGTSGEKLFF; D gene: .; clone size: .; V gene: TRBV7-9; J gene: TRBJ1-4
CDR3 DNA: TGCGCCAGCAGTCGTAAGCCGCCTCAGAATCAGCCCCAGCATTTT; CDR3 protein: CASSRKPPQNQPQHF; D gene: .; clone size: once; V gene: TRBV5-1; J gene: TRBJ1-5
CDR3 DNA: TGTGCCAGTTTGGGACGGCGGAACACTGAAGCTTTCTTT; CDR3 protein: CASLGRRNTEAFF; D gene: .; clone size: .; V gene: TRBV7-9; J gene: TRBJ1-1
CDR3 DNA: TGTGCCAGCAGCCCAGGTTTGAGCGGGGGGCCTCGGGAGCAGTACTTC; CDR3 protein: CASSPGLSGGPREQYF; D gene: TRBD2; clone size: few; V gene: TRBV9; J gene: TRBJ2-7
CDR3 DNA: TGTGCCAGTAGCCCCCAGGGTGGTTACCCAGTGGGCTACACCTTC; CDR3 protein: CASSPQGGYPVGYTF; D gene: .; clone size: .; V gene: TRBV19; J gene: TRBJ1-2
CDR3 DNA: TGTGCCAGCAGTTTTGGCTCAGGGGCGGGGAGCAATCAGCCCCAGCATTTT; CDR3 protein: CASSFGSGAGSNQPQHF; D gene: .; clone size: .; V gene: TRBV5-4; J gene: TRBJ1-5
CDR3 DNA: TGTGCCAGCAGTGAGGGTCGAGGGACTGAAGCTTTCTTT; CDR3 protein: CASSEGRGTEAFF; D gene: .; clone size: few; V gene: TRBV2; J gene: TRBJ1-1
CDR3 DNA: TGTGCCAGTAGGATTAGGAGGGAGAGAGTGTATGAGCAGTTCTTC; CDR3 protein: CASRIRRERVYEQFF; D gene: .; clone size: .; V gene: TRBV19; J gene: TRBJ2-1
CDR3 DNA: TGTGCCAGCAGCTTAGTAGGGACAGGGGACAATCAGCCCCAGCATTTT; CDR3 protein: CASSLVGTGDNQPQHF; D gene: TRBD1; clone size: .; V gene: TRBV7-2; J gene: TRBJ1-5
CDR3 DNA: TGTGCCAAGCAATCGGCGGCGGGAGACCAAGAGACCCAGTACTTC; CDR3 protein: CAKQSAAGDQETQYF; D gene: TRBD2; clone size: .; V gene: TRBV2; J gene: TRBJ2-5
CDR3 DNA: TGTGCCTCCGCAGGATACGAGCAGTACTTC; CDR3 protein: CASAGYEQYF; D gene: .; clone size: .; V gene: TRBV12-3/TRBV12-4; J gene: TRBJ2-7
CDR3 DNA: TGTGCCAGCTCACCAGGGACAGGGGACGGGACCCAGTACTTC; CDR3 protein: CASSPGTGDGTQYF; D gene: TRBD1; clone size: .; V gene: TRBV18; J gene: TRBJ2-5
CDR3 DNA: TGTGCCAGTAGCTGGGGTTGGGGAACTGAAGCTTTCTTT; CDR3 protein: CASSWGWGTEAFF; D gene: .; clone size: .; V gene: TRBV19; J gene: TRBJ1-1
CDR3 DNA: TGTGCCAGCAACTTACAGGGGGCGAAAGAAAAACTGTTTTTT; CDR3 protein: CASNLQGAKEKLFF; D gene: TRBD1; clone size: .; V gene: TRBV28; J gene: TRBJ1-4
CDR3 DNA: TGTGCCAGCAGCTTGGACAGGATTAACTATGGCTACACCTTC; CDR3 protein: CASSLDRINYGYTF; D gene: .; clone size: .; V gene: TRBV5-4; J gene: TRBJ1-2